The present entry profiles one T cell receptor (beta chain) with its context. The data are from a study of blood T cell repertoires in COVID-19. Clones were read by immunoSEQ multiplex PCR, and TCRdb kept only the in-frame ones, dropping some. The sample holds over 150,000 clones, approximately 80% seen once. From germline, CDR1 is SGHKS and CDR2 YYEKEE (reference sequence). CDR3 length equals 14 residues. Trimming removed 2 bases at V and 7 bases at J, with 13 bases between. The participants were between about 18 and 100 years old and came from roughly 24 US areas. Recovered Cohort 3 donors showed two negative PCRs, clearance, or symptom resolution.

The source is a woman aged 55-75 years who had recovered from COVID-19. The sequenced material came from PBMCs or T cells enriched from blood (not recorded which). The chain has TRBV5-5 and TRBJ1-5, with D possibly being TRBD1 (6 bases). CDR3 loop: CASSFGGALQPQHF. The CDR3 nucleotides read TGTGCCAGCAGCTTCGGGGGGGCCTTGCAGCCCCAGCATTTT. Combining the CDR3 with reference TRBV5-5 and TRBJ1-5 gives the whole variable domain DAGVTQSPTHLIKTRGQQVTLRCSPISGHKSVSWYQQVLGQGPQFIFQYYEKEERGRGNFPDRFSARQFPNYSSELNVNALLLGDSALYLCASSFGGALQPQHFGDGTRLSIL.